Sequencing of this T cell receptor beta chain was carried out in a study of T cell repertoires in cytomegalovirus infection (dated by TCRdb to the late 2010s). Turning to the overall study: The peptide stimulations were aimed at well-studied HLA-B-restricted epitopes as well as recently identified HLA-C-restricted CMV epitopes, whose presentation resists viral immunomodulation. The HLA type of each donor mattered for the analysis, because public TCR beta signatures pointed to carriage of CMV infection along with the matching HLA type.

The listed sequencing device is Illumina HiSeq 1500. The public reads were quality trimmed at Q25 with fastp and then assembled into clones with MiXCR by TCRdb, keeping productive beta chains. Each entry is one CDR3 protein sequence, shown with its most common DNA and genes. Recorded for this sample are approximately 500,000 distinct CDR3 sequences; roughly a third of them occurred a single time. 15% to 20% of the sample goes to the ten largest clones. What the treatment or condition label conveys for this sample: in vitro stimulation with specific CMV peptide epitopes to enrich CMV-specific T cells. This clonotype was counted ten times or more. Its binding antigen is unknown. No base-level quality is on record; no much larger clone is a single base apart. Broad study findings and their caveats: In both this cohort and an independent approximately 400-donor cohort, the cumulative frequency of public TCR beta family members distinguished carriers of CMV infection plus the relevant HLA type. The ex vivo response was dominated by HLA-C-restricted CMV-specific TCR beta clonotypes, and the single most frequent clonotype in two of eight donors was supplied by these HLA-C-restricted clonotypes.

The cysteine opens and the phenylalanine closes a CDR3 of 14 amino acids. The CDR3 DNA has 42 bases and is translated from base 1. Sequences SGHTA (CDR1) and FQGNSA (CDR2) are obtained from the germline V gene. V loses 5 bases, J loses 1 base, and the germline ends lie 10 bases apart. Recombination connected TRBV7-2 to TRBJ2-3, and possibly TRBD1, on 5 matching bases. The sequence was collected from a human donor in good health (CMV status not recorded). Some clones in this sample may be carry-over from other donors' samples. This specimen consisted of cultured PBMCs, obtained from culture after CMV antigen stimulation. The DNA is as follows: TGTGCCAGCAGCCGTCAAGGGGGCACAGATACGCAGTATTTT. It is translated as CASSRQGGTDTQYF.